A selection of T cell receptor beta chains follows, all from one sample in a study of human T cells and chemical hapten exposure. In TCRdb, the RACE reads were re-called with MiXCR into one record per CDR3 protein. The sample holds approximately 180,000 distinct CDR3 sequences, around 30% seen once. The sequencing here drew on whole blood, taken in connection with sensitization to the hapten diphenylcyclopropenone (DPC). The receptor source for this set is a woman younger than 45 with alopecia areata. Some clones in this sample may be carry-over from other donors' samples. CDR3s include the opening cysteine and the closing phenylalanine or tryptophan. A D gene is named only where the DNA matches it firmly. Clone size is stated in some rows and not others, as once, few, many or a class when expanded.

v_gene	d_gene	j_gene	abundance	CDR3nt	CDR3aa
TRBV4-2	TRBD2	TRBJ2-2	.	TGTGCCAGCAGCCAGGGGACTAGCGGGGGACCGAACACCGGGGAGCTGTTTTTT	CASSQGTSGGPNTGELFF
TRBV9	.	TRBJ1-2	few	TGTGCCAGCGGGACGAATTATGGCTACACCTTC	CASGTNYGYTF
TRBV6-5	.	TRBJ2-5	few	TGTGCCAGCAGAGACCCTTTCCAAGAGACCCAGTACTTC	CASRDPFQETQYF
TRBV28	.	TRBJ1-2	few	TGTGCCAGCAGTTTCAGGGCAGGGTATGGCTACACCTTC	CASSFRAGYGYTF
TRBV28	TRBD1	TRBJ1-1	many	TGTGCCAGCAGGACCGGCCAGGGGGACACTGAAGCTTTCTTT	CASRTGQGDTEAFF
TRBV2	.	TRBJ1-1	few	TGTGCCAGCGGGGAAAGGGCGGCGCGGGCTGAAGCTTTCTTT	CASGERAARAEAFF
TRBV9	.	TRBJ1-1	.	TGTGCCAGCAGCTTCGGCAGAGAACGGCCGAACACTGAAGCTTTCTTT	CASSFGRERPNTEAFF
TRBV29-1	TRBD1	TRBJ1-4	few	TGCAGCGTACTTACAGGGGATTCTAATGAAAAACTGTTTTTT	CSVLTGDSNEKLFF
TRBV2	.	TRBJ1-5	many	TGTGCCAGCAGTGTCCGGACGGGGCCCAATCAGCCCCAGCATTTT	CASSVRTGPNQPQHF
TRBV4-1	.	TRBJ1-2	.	TGCGCCAGCAGCCAAGAGGGGCTGTGGGGGAACTATGGCTACACCTTC	CASSQEGLWGNYGYTF
TRBV20-1	TRBD1	TRBJ1-2	.	TGCAGTGCTAGTAGGACAGGGGGCGGCTACACCTTC	CSASRTGGGYTF
TRBV28	.	TRBJ2-5	.	TGTGCCAGCAGCTCCATTGGGACCGGACTGGTGGAGACCCAGTACTTC	CASSSIGTGLVETQYF
TRBV3-1	TRBD2	TRBJ2-3	.	TGTGCCAGCAGCCAAGCATGGAGCGGGAAGGCAGATACGCAGTATTTT	CASSQAWSGKADTQYF
TRBV24-1	TRBD1	TRBJ1-5	few	TGTGCCACCAGTGACCCAGGGGGTGGGCCCCAGCATTTT	CATSDPGGGPQHF
TRBV27	TRBD1	TRBJ1-1	many	TGTGCCAGCAGTCTCCGGACAGGGGGGAACACTGAAGCTTTCTTT	CASSLRTGGNTEAFF
TRBV24-1	TRBD1	TRBJ2-1	.	TGTGCCACCAGTGATACGGGACAGGGGGGTGAGCAGTTCTTC	CATSDTGQGGEQFF
TRBV20-1	.	TRBJ2-7	.	TGCAGTGCTAGAGATAGAGGCCCTGAAAAGCAGTACTTC	CSARDRGPEKQYF
TRBV29-1	.	TRBJ2-5	few	TGCAGCGTCAGTCTAGCGAAAATCCCGCAAGAGACCCAGTACTTC	CSVSLAKIPQETQYF
TRBV29-1	.	TRBJ2-7	.	TGCAGCGTTTCGGGCCTTTCCTACGAGCAGTACTTC	CSVSGLSYEQYF
TRBV6-2/TRBV6-3	.	TRBJ1-5	few	TGTGCCAGCAGTTATAGATCTCGCAAACTCAATCAGCCCCAGCATTTT	CASSYRSRKLNQPQHF
TRBV6-4	.	TRBJ1-1	few	TGTGCCAGCAGTGCCCGGGACGGACCGAACACTGAAGCTTTCTTT	CASSARDGPNTEAFF
TRBV7-2	.	TRBJ1-6	.	TGTGCCAGCAAACAGTTTGATGATTCACCCCTCCACTTT	CASKQFDDSPLHF
TRBV5-1	.	TRBJ2-3	few	TGCGCCAGCAGCCTCCCGGGACAAGAAGAGTATTTT	CASSLPGQEEYF
TRBV7-2	.	TRBJ2-3	few	TGTGCCAGCAGCTTAGCGGTTAGCGGATCTAGCACAGATACGCAGTATTTT	CASSLAVSGSSTDTQYF
TRBV5-1	.	TRBJ1-4	.	TGCGCCAGCAGCTTGGGGGAGTTGACCGGGCCGGATGAAAAACTGTTTTTT	CASSLGELTGPDEKLFF
TRBV7-9	.	TRBJ2-1	few	TGTGCCAGCAGCTTTCCTAATGAGCAGTTCTTC	CASSFPNEQFF
TRBV12-3/TRBV12-4	.	TRBJ1-5	.	TGTGCCAGCAGTTTTGGGGAGTATCAGCCCCAGCATTTT	CASSFGEYQPQHF
TRBV2	.	TRBJ2-4	.	TGTGCCAGCAGGCCTGCAACTAGGTTGGGGCCAATAGCCAAAAACATTCAGTACTTC	CASRPATRLGPIAKNIQYF